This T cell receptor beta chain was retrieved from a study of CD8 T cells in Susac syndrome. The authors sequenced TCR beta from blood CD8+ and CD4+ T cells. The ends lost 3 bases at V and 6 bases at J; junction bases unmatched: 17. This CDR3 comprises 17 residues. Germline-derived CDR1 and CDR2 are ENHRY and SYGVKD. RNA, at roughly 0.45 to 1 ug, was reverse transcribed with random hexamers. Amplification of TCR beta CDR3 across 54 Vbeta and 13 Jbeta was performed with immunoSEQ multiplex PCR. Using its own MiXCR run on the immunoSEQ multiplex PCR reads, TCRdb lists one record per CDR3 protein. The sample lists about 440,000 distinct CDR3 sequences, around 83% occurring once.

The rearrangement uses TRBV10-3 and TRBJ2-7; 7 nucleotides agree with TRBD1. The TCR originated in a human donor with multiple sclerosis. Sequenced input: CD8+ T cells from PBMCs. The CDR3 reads CAISDLGQANSGGEQYF. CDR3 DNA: TGTGCCATCAGTGACTTAGGACAGGCTAACAGCGGAGGCGAGCAGTACTTC.